The 15 T cell receptor beta chains below all came from one sample that was sequenced in a study of cytomegalovirus exposure and HLA in healthy donors. The study ran its PCR with 60 Vbeta and 13 Jbeta primers. Clones were sequenced by immunoSEQ multiplex PCR, and TCRdb holds only the in-frame ones, with some missing. The data show approximately 210,000 clones, 87% seen once. Sequenced: PBMCs. The receptors come from a man aged 30 to 39 in good health and CMV-seronegative.

The chain couples TRBV29-1 to TRBJ2-1; possibly TRBD2 for D (6 bases). The germline V gene encodes CDR1 SQVTM and CDR2 ANQGSEA. This CDR3 region has 12 residues. V dropped 8 bases and J dropped 8 bases, with 16 bases sitting between them. CDR3 residues: CSTWRGEYEQFF. The CDR3 nucleotides are TGCAGCACTTGGCGGGGCGAGTATGAGCAGTTCTTC.

The chain links TRBV6-5 to TRBJ2-3, with unresolved D. Germline V lookup: CDR1 MNHEY, CDR2 SVGAGI. This CDR3 comprises 13 residues. Trimming removed 4 bases from V and 3 bases from J, with 8 bases in between. The CDR3 loop reads CASSFQITDTQYF. CDR3 sequence (DNA): TGTGCCAGCAGTTTTCAGATTACAGATACGCAGTATTTT.

The rearrangement links TRBV7-8 to TRBJ2-7; 10 positions agree with TRBD2. This CDR3 comprises 14 residues. Trimming removed 5 bases from V and 0 bases from J; junction bases left unmatched: 1. CDR1 is SGHVS and CDR2 is FQNEAQ in the germline V gene. CDR3 bases: TGTGCCAGCAGCGAGCGGGAGGGCTCCTACGAGCAGTACTTC. This gives the protein CASSEREGSYEQYF.

There are a few counts of this clone. The chain recombines TRBV2 with TRBJ2-3, with a weak D call TRBD2 (5 bases). Germline V gene data show CDR1 as SNHLY and CDR2 as FYNNEI. V gave up 5 bases and J gave up 0 bases, with 9 bases separating them. The CDR3 spans 14 residues. The CDR3 sequence is CASSRELSTDTQYF. CDR3 nucleotides: TGTGCCAGCAGTCGGGAACTTAGCACAGATACGCAGTATTTT.

The chain recombines TRBV7-9 with TRBJ2-3; D uncertain. The CDR3 is 14 amino acids. CDR1 and CDR2 from the germline V gene are SEHNR and FQNEAQ (reference sequence). V dropped 0 bases and J dropped 7 bases, with 11 bases sitting between them. The CDR3 is CASSLASQLYTQYF. The CDR3 nucleotides are TGTGCCAGCAGCTTAGCCAGCCAACTATATACGCAGTATTTT.

This clone was seen only once. The chain uses TRBV12-2 and TRBJ1-6; the D call in the table, TRBD1, was not verified against the DNA. TRBV12-2 is a known pseudogene. This CDR3 spans 15 amino acids. In DNA, the CDR3 is TGTGCAAGTAGAACCCCCGACAGAAAGAATTCACCCCTCCACTTT. Its translation is CASRTPDRKNSPLHF.

The CDR3 is CASSSVPSGANVLTF. The CDR3 coding sequence is TGTGCCAGCAGCTCGGTTCCCTCTGGGGCCAACGTCCTGACTTTC. The chain combines TRBV5-4 with TRBJ2-6, with D uncertain. Looked up from germline, CDR1 is SGHNT and CDR2 is YYREEE (reference sequence). The V end lost 3 bases, the J end lost 0 bases, and 7 bases lay between the germline ends. This CDR3 comprises 15 residues. Complete variable domain (other parts from reference TRBV5-4 and TRBJ2-6): ETGVTQSPTHLIKTRGQQVTLRCSSQSGHNTVSWYQQALGQGPQFIFQYYREEENGRGNFPPRFSGLQFPNYSSELNVNALELDDSALYLCASSSVPSGANVLTFGAGSRLTVL.

This sequence joins TRBV6-1 and TRBJ2-7, with TRBD2 matching over 9 bases. CDR3 length equals 18 residues. V lost 1 base and J lost 2; bases outside the gene matches: 12. In germline, CDR1 is MNHNS, CDR2 SASEGT. CDR3: CASSEVALAGVRPYEQYF. CDR3 in DNA: TGTGCCAGCAGTGAAGTTGCACTAGCGGGCGTGCGGCCCTACGAGCAGTACTTC.

The sample holds one count of this clone. The chain combines TRBV7-8 with TRBJ2-7; no firm D call. The CDR3 has 14 residues. Germline CDR1 reads SGHVS; CDR2 reads FQNEAQ. Trimming took 6 bases from V and 1 from J, leaving 13 bases between them. The CDR3 nucleotides read TGTGCCAGCAGTAGGTTAGCTAATTCCTACGAGCAGTACTTC. Its translation is CASSRLANSYEQYF.

The chain combines TRBV15 with TRBJ2-2, with D hard to call. The CDR3 runs 13 residues. V lost 8 bases to trimming and J lost 2 bases, with 9 bases between them. Germline V gene sequence: CDR1 LNHNV, CDR2 YYDKDF (reference sequence). CDR3 sequence: CATQIANTGELFF. For the CDR3, the DNA is TGTGCCACCCAGATTGCCAACACCGGGGAGCTGTTTTTT.

The CDR3 sequence is CATLYSGQGGAGELFF. CDR3 DNA: TGCGCCACCCTATACTCAGGACAGGGGGGGGCCGGGGAGCTGTTTTTT. The chain has TRBV10-2 and TRBJ2-2; TRBD1 matches 10 bases. The CDR3 spans 16 residues. J was trimmed by 6 bases and V by 10 bases; bases with no gene match: 14. Looked up from germline, CDR1 is WSHSY and CDR2 is SAAADI.

This clone occurred a few times. The CDR3 DNA reads as TGCGCCAGCAGCCAAAGCGGGGGGGACAATGAGCAGTTCTTC. It is translated as CASSQSGGDNEQFF. V usage is TRBV4-3 and J usage is TRBJ2-1, with 10 bases that match TRBD2. CDR1 is LGHNA and CDR2 is YSLEER in the germline V gene. The CDR3 length is 14 residues. The V segment lost 2 bases and the J segment 5 bases; nucleotides outside the gene matches: 0.

J is TRBJ2-7 and V is TRBV7-9; D remains unclear. CDR1 is SEHNR and CDR2 is FQNEAQ in the germline V gene (reference sequence). Trimming pared 1 base from V and 1 base from J, leaving 17 bases between. The CDR3 length is 17 residues. The CDR3 protein is CASSLVRYTEASYEQYF. In DNA, the CDR3 is TGTGCCAGCAGCTTAGTGCGCTACACCGAAGCGTCCTACGAGCAGTACTTC. Filled out from reference TRBV7-9 and TRBJ2-7, the complete variable domain reads DTGVSQNPRHKITKRGQNVTFRCDPISEHNRLYWYRQTLGQGPEFLTYFQNEAQLEKSRLLSDRFSAERPKGSFSTLEIQRTEQGDSAMYLCASSLVRYTEASYEQYFGPGTRLTVT.

This clone was recorded once. One end of the junction fails to match germline, which may point to a read error. The chain uses TRBV5-4 and TRBJ2-3; 9 nucleotides line up with TRBD2. The CDR3 runs 15 residues. Germline V gives CDR1 SGHNT, CDR2 YYREEE (reference sequence). DNA of the CDR3: TGTGCCAGCAGCTTGGGGGGGACTAGCAAAGATACGCAGTATTTT. Protein sequence: CASSLGGTSKDTQYF.

J is TRBJ1-1 and V is TRBV7-8; D is undetermined. Germline assignment: CDR1 SGHVS and CDR2 FQNEAQ. Trimming took off 5 bases at V and 0 bases at J, with 4 bases between the two ends. CDR3 size: 12 residues. CDR3 residues: CASSPMNTEAFF. DNA for the CDR3: TGTGCCAGCAGCCCAATGAACACTGAAGCTTTCTTT.